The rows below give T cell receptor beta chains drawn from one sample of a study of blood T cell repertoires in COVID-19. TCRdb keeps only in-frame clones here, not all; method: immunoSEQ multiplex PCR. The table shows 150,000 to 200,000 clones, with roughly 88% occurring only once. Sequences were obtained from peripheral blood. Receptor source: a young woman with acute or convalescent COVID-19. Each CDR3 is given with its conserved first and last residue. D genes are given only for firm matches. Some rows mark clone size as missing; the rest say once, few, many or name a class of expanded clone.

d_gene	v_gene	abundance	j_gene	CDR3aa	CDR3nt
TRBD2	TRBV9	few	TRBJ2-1	CASSLSSGRTNEQFF	TGTGCCAGCAGCCTCTCTAGCGGGAGGACCAATGAGCAGTTCTTC
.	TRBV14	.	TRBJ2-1	CASSQGPPEETGEQFF	TGTGCCAGCAGCCAAGGACCCCCAGAGGAGACCGGGGAGCAGTTCTTC
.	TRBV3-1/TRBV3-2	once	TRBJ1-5	CASSQARGGSAQHF	TGTGCCAGCAGCCAAGCTCGGGGTGGATCGGCCCAGCATTTT
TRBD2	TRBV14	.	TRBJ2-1	CASSQGRLAGEEQFF	TGTGCCAGCAGCCAGGGGCGTCTAGCGGGAGAAGAGCAGTTCTTC
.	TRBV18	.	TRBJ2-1	CASSPAGWEQFF	TGTGCCAGCTCACCAGCGGGTTGGGAGCAGTTCTTC
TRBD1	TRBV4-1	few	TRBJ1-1	CASSPILRDSEAFF	TGCGCCAGCAGCCCTATACTCCGGGACAGTGAAGCTTTCTTT
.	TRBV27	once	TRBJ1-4	CASSKTVEKLFF	TGTGCCAGCAGTAAAACAGTCGAAAAACTGTTTTTT
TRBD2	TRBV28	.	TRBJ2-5	CASSFEIAGEETQYF	TGTGCCAGCAGTTTCGAAATAGCGGGAGAAGAGACCCAGTACTTC
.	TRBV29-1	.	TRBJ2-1	CSVEVFPYNEQFF	TGCAGCGTTGAAGTGTTCCCTTACAATGAGCAGTTCTTC
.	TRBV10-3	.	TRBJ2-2	CAISASNTGELFF	TGTGCCATCAGTGCTTCGAACACCGGGGAGCTGTTTTTT
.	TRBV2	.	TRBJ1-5	CASSAGNQPQHF	TGTGCCAGCAGTGCAGGGAATCAGCCCCAGCATTTT
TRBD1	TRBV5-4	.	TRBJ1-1	CASSLAQGAQAEAFF	TGTGCCAGCAGCTTGGCCCAGGGGGCGCAAGCTGAAGCTTTCTTT
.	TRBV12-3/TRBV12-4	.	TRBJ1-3	CASSLAASTIYF	TGTGCCAGCAGTTTAGCGGCATCCACCATATATTTT
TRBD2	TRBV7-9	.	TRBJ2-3	CASSLVGTSGRGVQYF	TGTGCCAGCAGCTTGGTGGGGACTAGCGGGAGAGGGGTGCAGTATTTT
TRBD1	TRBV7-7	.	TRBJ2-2	CASKRQGDSNTGELFF	TGTGCTAGCAAAAGACAGGGGGACTCCAACACCGGGGAGCTGTTTTTT
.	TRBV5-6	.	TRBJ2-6	CASSLVGQGRRTGANVLTF	TGTGCCAGCAGCTTGGTCGGGCAGGGGCGCCGAACTGGGGCCAACGTCCTGACTTTC
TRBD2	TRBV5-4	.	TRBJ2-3	CASNPAGGTQYF	TGTGCCAGCAACCCGGCGGGAGGTACGCAGTATTTT